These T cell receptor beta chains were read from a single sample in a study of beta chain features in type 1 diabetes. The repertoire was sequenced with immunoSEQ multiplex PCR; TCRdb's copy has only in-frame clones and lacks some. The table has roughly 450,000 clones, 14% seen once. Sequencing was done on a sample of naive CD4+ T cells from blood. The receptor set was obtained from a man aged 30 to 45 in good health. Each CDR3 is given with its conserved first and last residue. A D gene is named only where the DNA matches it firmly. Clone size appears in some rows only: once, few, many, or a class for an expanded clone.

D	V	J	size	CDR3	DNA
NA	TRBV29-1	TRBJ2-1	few	CSVAGAGNEQFF	TGCAGCGTTGCCGGGGCCGGCAATGAGCAGTTCTTC
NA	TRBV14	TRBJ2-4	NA	CASSQDRSGMAKNIQYF	TGTGCCAGCAGCCAAGACAGGTCCGGGATGGCCAAAAACATTCAGTACTTC
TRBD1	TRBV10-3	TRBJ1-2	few	CAISGDRVVTTF	TGTGCCATCAGTGGGGACAGGGTTGTCACCACCTTC
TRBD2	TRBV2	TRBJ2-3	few	CASSPRTSGRTDTQYF	TGTGCCAGCAGCCCGAGGACTAGCGGACGCACAGATACGCAGTATTTT
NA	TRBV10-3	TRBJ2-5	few	CATLRDGTQETQYF	TGTGCCACCCTCCGGGACGGCACACAAGAGACCCAGTACTTC
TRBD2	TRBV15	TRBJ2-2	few	CATSNPPGTSVTGELFF	TGTGCCACCAGCAATCCCCCTGGGACTAGCGTCACCGGGGAGCTGTTTTTT
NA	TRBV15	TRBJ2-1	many	CATSRDGRLLNEQFF	TGTGCCACCAGCAGAGATGGCCGACTCCTCAATGAGCAGTTCTTC
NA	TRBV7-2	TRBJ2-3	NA	CASSLSLDTQYF	TGTGCCAGCAGCCTGTCGTTAGATACGCAGTATTTT
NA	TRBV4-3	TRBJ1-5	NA	CASSQEGPGGFNQPQHF	TGCGCCAGCAGCCAAGAGGGGCCAGGAGGCTTCAATCAGCCCCAGCATTTT
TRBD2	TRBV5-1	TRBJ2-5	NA	CASSLPSGGPETQYF	TGCGCCAGCAGCTTGCCCAGCGGGGGGCCAGAGACCCAGTACTTC
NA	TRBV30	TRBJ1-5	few	CAWSGDKNQPQHF	TGTGCCTGGAGTGGGGATAAGAATCAGCCCCAGCATTTT
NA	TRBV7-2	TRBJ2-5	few	CASSLSASPETQYF	TGTGCCAGCAGCTTATCGGCTAGCCCGGAGACCCAGTACTTC
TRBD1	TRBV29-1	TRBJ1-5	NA	CSVAGTGPDQPQHF	TGCAGCGTGGCCGGGACAGGCCCCGATCAGCCCCAGCATTTT
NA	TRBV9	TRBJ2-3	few	CASSGTGDPSTDTQYF	TGTGCCAGCAGCGGGACGGGAGACCCTAGCACAGATACGCAGTATTTT
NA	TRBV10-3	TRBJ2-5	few	CAIRIDIQETQYF	TGTGCCATCAGAATAGATATCCAAGAGACCCAGTACTTC
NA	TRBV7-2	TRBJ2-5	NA	CASSLGGHEGETQYF	TGTGCCAGCAGCTTAGGCGGTCACGAGGGGGAGACCCAGTACTTC
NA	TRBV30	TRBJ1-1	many	CAWTPWQGTEAFF	TGTGCCTGGACCCCCTGGCAGGGCACTGAAGCTTTCTTT
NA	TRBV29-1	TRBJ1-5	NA	CSVSTVSNQPQHF	TGCAGCGTTTCAACAGTTAGCAATCAGCCCCAGCATTTT
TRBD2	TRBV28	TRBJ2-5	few	CASKFWGGREETQYF	TGTGCCAGCAAGTTTTGGGGGGGTCGGGAAGAGACCCAGTACTTC
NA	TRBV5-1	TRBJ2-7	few	CASSGAGTTTYEQYF	TGCGCCAGCAGCGGTGCCGGGACGACTACCTACGAGCAGTACTTC
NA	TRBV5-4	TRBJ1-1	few	CASKSAMNTEAFF	TGTGCCAGCAAATCAGCAATGAACACTGAAGCTTTCTTT
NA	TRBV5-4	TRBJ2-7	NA	CASSRDGNYEQYF	TGTGCCAGCAGCCGGGACGGGAACTACGAGCAGTACTTC
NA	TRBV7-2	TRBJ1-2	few	CASSLAARVRQSSNYGYTF	TGTGCCAGCAGCTTAGCAGCGAGGGTACGACAAAGTTCTAACTATGGCTACACCTTC
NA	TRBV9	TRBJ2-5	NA	CASSVGDGATYQETQYF	TGTGCCAGCAGCGTGGGCGATGGGGCCACATACCAAGAGACCCAGTACTTC
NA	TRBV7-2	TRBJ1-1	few	CASSSQKNTEAFF	TGTGCCAGCAGCTCTCAGAAAAACACTGAAGCTTTCTTT
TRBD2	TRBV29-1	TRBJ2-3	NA	CSVDQRGGADTQYF	TGCAGCGTTGACCAGCGGGGGGGTGCAGATACGCAGTATTTT
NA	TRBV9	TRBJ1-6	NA	CASSPDTQGRNSPLHF	TGTGCCAGCAGCCCGGATACCCAGGGGCGGAATTCACCCCTCCACTTT
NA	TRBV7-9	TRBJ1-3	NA	CASRRPWGPGNTIYF	TGTGCCAGCAGAAGGCCCTGGGGGCCCGGAAACACCATATATTTT
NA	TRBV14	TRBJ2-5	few	CASSQPFGGGETQYF	TGTGCCAGCAGCCAACCTTTCGGGGGAGGTGAGACCCAGTACTTC
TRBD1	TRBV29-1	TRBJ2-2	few	CSVAKTGTNTGELFF	TGCAGCGTTGCGAAGACAGGGACGAACACCGGGGAGCTGTTTTTT
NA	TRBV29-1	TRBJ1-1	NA	CSSRGQRNTEAFF	TGCAGCTCCCGTGGACAAAGGAACACTGAAGCTTTCTTT
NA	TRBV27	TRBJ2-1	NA	CASSFGQGRGEQFF	TGTGCCAGCAGTTTCGGGCAGGGTAGAGGTGAGCAGTTCTTC
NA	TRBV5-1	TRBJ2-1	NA	CASSLVLNNEQFF	TGCGCCAGCAGCTTGGTGCTAAACAATGAGCAGTTCTTC
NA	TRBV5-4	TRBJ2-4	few	CASSSGDSRNIQYF	TGTGCCAGCAGCTCGGGGGACAGCAGAAACATTCAGTACTTC
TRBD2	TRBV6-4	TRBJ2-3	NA	CASSEKGRAEDTQYF	TGTGCCAGCAGTGAGAAAGGGAGGGCCGAAGATACGCAGTATTTT
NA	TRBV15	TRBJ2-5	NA	CATSNRRETQYF	TGTGCCACCAGCAACAGGCGAGAGACCCAGTACTTC
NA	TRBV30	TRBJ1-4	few	CAWSALTELFF	TGTGCCTGGAGTGCCCTCACTGAACTGTTTTTT
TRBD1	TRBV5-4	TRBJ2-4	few	CASSLRQRQGKNIQYF	TGTGCCAGCAGCTTGCGACAGAGACAGGGCAAAAACATTCAGTACTTC
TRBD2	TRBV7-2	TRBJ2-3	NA	CASSLGTSETDTQYF	TGTGCCAGCAGCTTAGGGACTAGCGAGACAGATACGCAGTATTTT
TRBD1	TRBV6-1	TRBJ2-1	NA	CANPGQGGYNEQFF	TGTGCCAACCCGGGACAGGGAGGCTACAATGAGCAGTTCTTC
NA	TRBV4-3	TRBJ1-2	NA	CASSQQLARGNYGYTF	TGCGCCAGCAGCCAACAATTAGCACGAGGAAACTATGGCTACACCTTC
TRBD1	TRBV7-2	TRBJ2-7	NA	CASSHPGQPYEQYF	TGTGCCAGCAGCCACCCGGGACAGCCCTACGAGCAGTACTTC
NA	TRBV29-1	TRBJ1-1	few	CSVEGSQKGAFF	TGCAGCGTTGAAGGGAGCCAGAAGGGAGCTTTCTTT
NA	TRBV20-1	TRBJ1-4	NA	CSVKVTEKLFF	TGCAGTGTCAAAGTTACTGAAAAACTGTTTTTT
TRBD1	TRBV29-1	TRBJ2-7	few	CSVRQGSEQYF	TGCAGCGTTAGACAGGGTTCCGAGCAGTACTTC
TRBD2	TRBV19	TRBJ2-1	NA	CASSITSVDNEQFF	TGTGCCAGTAGCATAACTAGCGTTGACAATGAGCAGTTCTTC
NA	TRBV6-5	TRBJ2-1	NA	CGTLSSYNEQFF	TGTGGGACATTAAGCTCCTACAATGAGCAGTTCTTC
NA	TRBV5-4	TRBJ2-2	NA	CASSPERTGELFF	TGTGCCAGCAGCCCGGAGCGTACCGGGGAGCTGTTTTTT
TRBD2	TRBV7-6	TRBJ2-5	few	CASSLAGTSGQETQYF	TGTGCCAGCAGCTTAGCGGGGACTAGCGGCCAAGAGACCCAGTACTTC
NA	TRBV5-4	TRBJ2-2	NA	CASRTTSGGYTGELFF	TGTGCCAGCAGGACGACTAGTGGCGGCTACACCGGGGAGCTGTTTTTT
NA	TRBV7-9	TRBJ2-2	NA	CASSLSGPGELFF	TGTGCCAGCAGCTTATCCGGACCCGGGGAGCTGTTTTTT
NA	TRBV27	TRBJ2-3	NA	CASSLGLPRRGTQYF	TGTGCCAGCAGTCTGGGACTCCCAAGGCGAGGTACGCAGTATTTT
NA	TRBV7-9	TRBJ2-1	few	CASNSGDEQFF	TGTGCCAGCAACTCAGGGGATGAGCAGTTCTTC
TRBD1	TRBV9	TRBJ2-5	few	CASSRTGLKETQYF	TGTGCCAGCAGCCGGACAGGGCTCAAGGAGACCCAGTACTTC
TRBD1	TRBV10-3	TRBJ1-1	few	CAIRGQLMNTEAFF	TGTGCCATCAGGGGACAGCTCATGAACACTGAAGCTTTCTTT
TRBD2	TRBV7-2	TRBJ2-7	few	CASSPTHGRGGLGEQYF	TGTGCCAGCAGCCCCACCCATGGGCGGGGGGGCCTAGGCGAGCAGTACTTC
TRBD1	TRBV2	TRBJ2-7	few	CASSEARTGRDEQYF	TGTGCCAGCAGTGAAGCCCGGACAGGGAGAGACGAGCAGTACTTC
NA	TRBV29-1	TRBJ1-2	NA	CSVEGYGYTF	TGCAGCGTCGAGGGGTATGGCTACACCTTC
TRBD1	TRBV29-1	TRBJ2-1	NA	CSVEKGQGPYNEQFF	TGCAGCGTTGAAAAGGGACAGGGTCCGTACAATGAGCAGTTCTTC